This TCR beta chain is drawn from a study of T cells after posttransplantation cyclophosphamide. Ten or more counts support this clone. Antigen specificity is unknown. Study observations and caveats: Later blood repertoires were often dominated by clones from the donor CD8+ memory compartment. TRB clonality was highly associated with recipient CMV seropositivity and reactivation.

Assay: immunoSEQ multiplex PCR; the TCRdb copy retains only in-frame clones and omits some. The sample holds 20,000 to 25,000 clones, and no clone turns up only once. J gave up 8 bases and V 6 bases, and 8 bases lay outside the gene matches. The CDR3 length is 15 residues. Germline V gene sequence: CDR1 MNHNS, CDR2 SASEGT. Sequencing input: PBMCs. This chain uses TRBV6-1 with TRBJ2-1, with 12 bases aligning to TRBD2. This TCR was recovered from a woman aged 55-70 years in good health, CMV-negative, and a related stem cell transplant donor. The CDR3 is CASSTLAGGRDEQFF. In DNA form, the CDR3 reads TGTGCCAGCAGCACCCTAGCGGGGGGGCGGGATGAGCAGTTCTTC.